This T cell receptor (beta chain) originates from a study of chemoradiotherapy in HPV16-positive cancers. Study-level background: Functional T-cell assays on a couple of HPV16-positive patients' cells defined candidate HPV-specific clones and common TCR motifs. Study-wide results and limits: During treatment, candidate HPV-specific clones and E7-related motifs expanded in tumor. Better recurrence-free survival went with HPV-responsive T-cell expansion in HPV16-positive patients. Only a couple of HPV16-positive patients supplied the functional HPV-specificity definition.

The CDR3 has 17 residues. The V segment lost 7 bases and the J segment 9 bases; nucleotides outside the gene matches: 19. CDR1 SNHLY and CDR2 FYNNEI come from the germline V gene. Comment on this clone: What it binds is unknown.

Profiled with immunoSEQ multiplex PCR; TCRdb holds only in-frame clones, not every one. The sample lists fewer than 25,000 clones, around 75% occurring once. Sampling was performed from a patient who underwent chemoradiotherapy. J is TRBJ1-5 and V is TRBV2, with 9 bases lining up with TRBD1. This receptor was taken from a human donor with HPV-associated anogenital cancer. The CDR3 coding sequence is TGTGCCAGCACCACTAGCTTAATGGGACAGGGCTTGAGGCCCCAGCATTTT. This codes for CASTTSLMGQGLRPQHF. The variable domain in full, with the rest retrieved from reference TRBV2 and TRBJ1-5, is EPEVTQTPSHQVTQMGQEVILRCVPISNHLYFYWYRQILGQKVEFLVSFYNNEISEKSEIFDDQFSVERPDGSNFTLKIRSTKLEDSAMYFCASTTSLMGQGLRPQHFGDGTRLSIL.